In this sample, the clone carrying this T cell receptor beta chain turned up many times. No antigen is known for it. The data derive from a study of immune heterogeneity within non-small cell lung tumors. On the study more broadly: The tumor set comprised a few squamous cell carcinomas and 10 non-squamous carcinomas (plus 1 not otherwise specified). Notes on the study in general: Alongside site-unique high-frequency clones, identical dominant CDR3 beta clonotypes recurred across tumor sites within a patient. In tumor regions, T-cell clonality showed a moderate but significant correlation with local tumor mutational burden (R 0.3 to 0.35).

Genomic DNA from bulk tumor acted as the template, and about 600 ng was loaded per sample. Primary tumors were biopsied several times each, far apart, intraoperatively. The study enrolled patients with untreated, newly diagnosed non-small cell lung cancer who underwent curative surgery. Multiplex PCR amplified TCR beta CDR3 with 32 V and 13 J primers. Using its own MiXCR run on the multiplex PCR reads, TCRdb lists one record per CDR3 protein. The repertoire holds 20,000 to 25,000 distinct CDR3 sequences, with around 28% as singletons. Material for sequencing was lung tumor tissue. This sequence was found in a man aged 35-49 years with non-small cell lung cancer.

For the CDR3, the DNA is TGCAGTGCTAGAGATGTAGGGCTCGGCACCGGGGAGCTGTTTTTT. Translated, it gives CSARDVGLGTGELFF. This chain joins TRBV20-1 and TRBJ2-2; D unresolved. Germline loops: CDR1 DFQATT, CDR2 SNEGSKA (reference sequence). This CDR3 contains 15 residues. V lost 0 bases and J lost 4, with 12 bases in between.